Presented here are 25 T cell receptor beta chains from one specimen sequenced in a study of CD8 T cells in Susac syndrome. cDNA came from about 0.5 to 1 ug RNA primed by random hexamers. Using its own MiXCR run on the immunoSEQ multiplex PCR reads, TCRdb lists one record per CDR3 protein. The table includes under 300,000 distinct CDR3 sequences, about 96% detected once. The sequenced sample was CD4+ T cells from PBMCs. The source is a human donor with Susac syndrome.

The chain employs TRBV12-3 or TRBV12-4 and TRBJ2-2; 11 bases match TRBD2. The CDR3 loop spans 16 amino acids. The ends lost 4 bases at V and 6 bases at J; junction bases unmatched: 7. The CDR3 DNA is TGTGCCAGCAGTTCCCCTAGCGGGAGGTACCCCGGGGAGCTGTTTTTT. It specifies CASSSPSGRYPGELFF.

The chain couples TRBV5-1 to TRBJ1-5; the match to TRBD1 covers 8 bases. The J segment lost 1 base and the V segment lost 2 bases, leaving 11 bases of the junction unmatched. The length of the CDR3 is 18 residues. Looked up from germline, CDR1 is SGHRS and CDR2 is YFSETQ. CDR3 loop: CASSFLPGGSGSNQPQHF. The DNA of the CDR3 is TGCGCCAGCAGCTTCCTGCCAGGGGGCTCAGGGAGCAATCAGCCCCAGCATTTT.

The rearrangement joins TRBV18 to TRBJ2-5, with unresolved D. The V and J ends lost 1 base and 2 bases respectively, with 8 bases between them. Per germline, CDR1 KGHSH and CDR2 LQKENI. This CDR3 is built from 14 residues. The CDR3 protein is CASSPRWTQETQYF. The CDR3 DNA sequence: TGTGCCAGCTCACCACGGTGGACGCAAGAGACCCAGTACTTC.

The rearrangement links TRBV24-1 to TRBJ2-1; 14 bases are shared with TRBD2. The ends lost 2 bases at V and 7 bases at J; junction bases unmatched: 9. The CDR3 covers 18 residues. Germline CDR1 reads KGHDR; CDR2 reads SFDVKD. CDR3 sequence: CATSDSPGLAGVPNEQFF. The CDR3 bases are TGTGCCACCAGTGATTCCCCGGGACTAGCGGGAGTACCGAATGAGCAGTTCTTC.

This chain uses TRBV29-1 with TRBJ2-7; D possibly corresponds to TRBD2 (5 bases). Germline V gene sequence: CDR1 SQVTM, CDR2 ANQGSEA. The germline V and J ends were trimmed by 3 bases and 3 bases, with 9 bases remaining between them. CDR3 length: 12 amino acids. The CDR3 nucleotides read TGCAGCGTTGAGAGGGAGTTCTACGAGCAGTACTTC. It is translated as CSVEREFYEQYF.

CDR3 nucleotides: TGTGCCACCAGAACGGGAGGTGGAGCGGGGGCCAGCACAGATACGCAGTATTTT. It yields the protein CATRTGGGAGASTDTQYF. V gene TRBV2 combines with J gene TRBJ2-3; TRBD2 matches at 8 bases. The CDR3 extends over 18 amino acids. Germline V CDR1 and CDR2: SNHLY, FYNNEI. Germline trimming cut 10 bases from V and 0 bases from J; bases unmatched to any gene: 18.

This chain links TRBV6-5 with TRBJ2-7; D is possibly TRBD2 (5 bases). The germline V gene has CDR1 MNHEY and CDR2 SVGAGI. The CDR3 spans 13 residues. Trimming stripped 10 bases from V and 0 bases from J, with 13 bases between. The DNA of the CDR3 is TGTGCCACTAAACGGGAAATCTCCTACGAGCAGTACTTC. Amino acids: CATKREISYEQYF.

This chain connects TRBV2 to TRBJ2-7, with unresolved D. CDR1 is SNHLY, CDR2 FYNNEI, per germline. Between the trimmed V and J ends, which lost 2 bases and 3 bases, there was a span of 5 bases. This CDR3 is built from 12 residues. The CDR3 DNA reads TGTGCCAGCAGTGAACAGATCTACGAGCAGTACTTC. Protein product: CASSEQIYEQYF.

The chain links TRBV19 to TRBJ2-7; 7 nucleotides agree with TRBD1. This CDR3 is 14 amino acids long. In germline, CDR1 is LNHDA, CDR2 SQIVND (reference sequence). The V and J ends lost 6 bases and 5 bases, in that order; junction bases with no gene match: 10. The chain's CDR3 is CASRDRDSHHEQYF. The DNA of the CDR3 is TGTGCCAGTAGGGACCGGGACAGCCACCACGAGCAGTACTTC.

The chain recombines TRBV30 with TRBJ1-1, with D possibly TRBD1 on 5 matching bases. V was shortened by 2 bases and J by 3 bases, with 10 bases between the two germline ends. This CDR3 is built from 13 residues. In germline, CDR1 is GTSNPN, CDR2 SVGIG (reference sequence). CDR3: CAWSRGGYTEAFF. The CDR3 bases are TGTGCCTGGAGTAGGGGAGGGTACACTGAAGCTTTCTTT.

A note on this clonotype: An end of the junction differs from the germline gene, which may be a read error. The V call is TRBV7-7, the J call TRBJ1-2; D may be TRBD1 (5 bases). The CDR3 runs 16 residues. Per germline, CDR1 SSHAT and CDR2 FNYEAQ (reference sequence). The CDR3 is CASSLAQRQRIYGYTF. CDR3 in DNA: TGTGCTAGCAGCTTAGCTCAGAGACAGAGAATCTATGGCTACACCTTC.

This rearrangement joins TRBV14 to TRBJ2-3; 8 nucleotides line up with TRBD2. The V gene end was trimmed by 0 bases and the J gene end by 5 bases; junction bases not matched to a gene: 7. The germline V gene has CDR1 SGHDN and CDR2 FVKESK. The CDR3 covers 16 residues. CDR3 sequence reads: CASSQDLMLAGDTQYF. The DNA for the CDR3 is TGTGCCAGCAGCCAAGATTTGATGCTAGCGGGAGATACGCAGTATTTT.

The chain is built from TRBV12-3 or TRBV12-4 and TRBJ2-1; 15 nucleotides align to TRBD2. The CDR3 has 16 amino acids. V trimming: 1 base; J trimming: 9 bases; junction bases outside the gene matches: 4. This CDR3 reads CASSLEGLAGGGEQFF. The CDR3 DNA follows: TGTGCCAGCAGTTTAGAGGGACTAGCGGGAGGAGGTGAGCAGTTCTTC.

The rearrangement links TRBV30 to TRBJ1-2; 8 bases line up with TRBD1. There are 13 residues in the CDR3. Germline assignment: CDR1 GTSNPN and CDR2 SVGIG (reference sequence). V lost 5 bases to trimming and J lost 9 bases; unmatched junction nucleotides: 11. The CDR3 here is CAWAVGQGRSYTF. The CDR3, as DNA: TGTGCCTGGGCTGTCGGACAGGGCAGGAGCTACACCTTC.

The chain joins TRBV5-1 to TRBJ2-7; D is possibly TRBD1 (5 bases). Per germline, CDR1 SGHRS and CDR2 YFSETQ. The germline V and J ends were trimmed by 1 base and 0 bases, with 14 bases remaining between them. This CDR3 spans 16 amino acids. CDR3 sequence (DNA): TGCGCCAGCAGCTTGAAGCCGCCCGACAGCTCCTACGAGCAGTACTTC. Its translation: CASSLKPPDSSYEQYF. Looking up the rest from reference TRBV5-1 and TRBJ2-7 gives the full variable domain: KAGVTQTPRYLIKTRGQQVTLSCSPISGHRSVSWYQQTPGQGLQFLFEYFSETQRNKGNFPGRFSGRQFSNSRSEMNVSTLELGDSALYLCASSLKPPDSSYEQYFGPGTRLTVT.

This chain connects TRBV30 to TRBJ2-7; D gene unclear. The CDR3 runs 11 residues. Trimming removed 2 bases from V and 7 bases from J, with 9 bases in between. CDR1 is GTSNPN and CDR2 is SVGIG in the germline V gene (reference sequence). CDR3 in amino acids: CAWSNYGEQYF. The CDR3 DNA reads as TGTGCCTGGAGTAACTACGGGGAGCAGTACTTC.

The chain carries TRBV11-1 and TRBJ2-7; D gene ambiguous. V was pared by 0 bases and J by 4 bases, with 7 bases between. This CDR3 has 13 residues. The germline V gene has CDR1 SGHAT and CDR2 FQDESV (reference sequence). The DNA for the CDR3 is TGTGCCAGCAGCTTAGCGCTAGTGTACGAGCAGTACTTC. Translated, it gives CASSLALVYEQYF.

The chain combines TRBV29-1 with TRBJ1-1, with 9 bases matching TRBD1. Trimming took 7 bases from V and 1 from J; bases not matched to a gene: 10. Germline V gives CDR1 SQVTM, CDR2 ANQGSEA. The CDR3 has 15 residues. CDR3 loop: CSGKPPGQGNTEAFF. The CDR3 DNA reads TGCAGCGGGAAACCTCCGGGACAGGGGAACACTGAAGCTTTCTTT.

This chain joins TRBV27 and TRBJ2-5; D may be TRBD1 (6 bases). Deletions cut 7 bases from V and 5 bases from J, with 14 bases between. CDR1 MNHEY and CDR2 SMNVEV come from the germline V gene (reference sequence). This CDR3 region has 13 residues. The CDR3 region is CASTRTGSETQYF. In nucleotides, the CDR3 is TGTGCCAGCACCCGTACAGGGAGTGAGACCCAGTACTTC.

The V call is TRBV12-3 or TRBV12-4, the J call TRBJ2-7; D may be TRBD1 (7 bases). The CDR3 extends over 16 amino acids. The germline V and J ends were trimmed by 1 base and 0 bases, with 13 bases remaining between them. This CDR3 is CASSLEGGQSSYEQYF. As DNA, the CDR3 is TGTGCCAGCAGTTTAGAGGGGGGACAGAGCTCCTACGAGCAGTACTTC.

The chain is built from TRBV2 and TRBJ2-1; D gene unclear. Trimming shortened V by 7 bases and J by 7 bases, and 5 bases separated the two germline ends. Germline assignment: CDR1 SNHLY and CDR2 FYNNEI. The CDR3 sequence is 10 residues long. CDR3 in amino acids: CASTWNEQFF. CDR3 sequence (DNA): TGTGCCAGCACTTGGAATGAGCAGTTCTTC.

The chain couples TRBV15 to TRBJ2-5, with D perhaps matching TRBD2 (5 bases). The CDR3 totals 15 residues. Trimming pared 0 bases from V and 1 base from J, leaving 9 bases between. CDR1 LNHNV and CDR2 YYDKDF come from the germline V gene (reference sequence). This CDR3 reads CATSRDGTSQETQYF. The CDR3, as DNA: TGTGCCACCAGCAGAGATGGTACTAGCCAAGAGACCCAGTACTTC. Full variable domain (remainder filled in from reference TRBV15 and TRBJ2-5): DAMVIQNPRYQVTQFGKPVTLSCSQTLNHNVMYWYQQKSSQAPKLLFHYYDKDFNNEADTPDNFQSRRPNTSFCFLDIRSPGLGDTAMYLCATSRDGTSQETQYFGPGTRLLVL.

The V call is TRBV10-3, the J call TRBJ2-5; D gene unclear. The CDR3 totals 16 residues. Trimming removed 7 bases at V and 2 bases at J, with 20 bases between. Germline V gene sequence: CDR1 ENHRY, CDR2 SYGVKD. CDR3 bases: TGTGCCATCATCGGTGCGTCCGGCCCCTATCAAGAGACCCAGTACTTC. Protein product: CAIIGASGPYQETQYF.

V and J are TRBV20-1 and TRBJ2-5, with D hard to call. Germline CDR1 reads DFQATT; CDR2 reads SNEGSKA (reference sequence). V was trimmed by 5 bases and J by 3 bases, leaving 10 bases between them. The CDR3 length is 12 residues. The CDR3 loop is CSAYRAEETQYF. The CDR3 bases are TGCAGTGCTTACCGGGCCGAAGAGACCCAGTACTTC.

CDR3 DNA sequence: TGTGCCAGGGACAGGGCGTACACTGAAGCTTTCTTT. This codes for CARDRAYTEAFF. The genes are TRBV30 and TRBJ1-1; 9 positions match TRBD1. The V segment lost 8 bases and the J segment 3 bases; nucleotides outside the gene matches: 4. The V gene's germline CDR1 is GTSNPN and CDR2 SVGIG (reference sequence). The length of the CDR3 is 12 residues.